Listed below are T cell receptor beta chains from one sample, sequenced in a study of Graves' ophthalmopathy and Graves' hyperthyroidism. TCRdb itself ran the multiplex PCR reads through MiXCR, one entry per CDR3 protein. The table includes about 340,000 distinct CDR3 sequences, 15% to 20% detected once. The sequencing sample was made of peripheral blood. Receptors were obtained from an adult man with Graves' ophthalmopathy. Both conserved end residues are part of each CDR3. A D gene is named only where the DNA matches it firmly. The listing skips clone size in some rows; elsewhere it reads once, few, many or a size class.

NA TRBJ2-7 TRBV29-1 many TGCAGCGTTGTCCGACAGGATACTACGGAGCAGTACTTC CSVVRQDTTEQYF
TRBD1 TRBJ1-5 TRBV20-1 many TGCAGTGCCATAGGACAGGGAGGGGACAATCAGCCCCAGCATTTT CSAIGQGGDNQPQHF
TRBD2 TRBJ2-5 TRBV5-1 NA TGCGCCAGCAGCGCTTTACTAGCGGGGGGCACGGAAGAGACCCAGTACTTC CASSALLAGGTEETQYF
NA TRBJ2-2 TRBV28 NA TGTGCCAGCAGTCCGAGGGTGCGGGATCGGACCGGGGAGCTGTTTTTT CASSPRVRDRTGELFF
NA TRBJ2-7 TRBV13 many TGTGCCAGCAGCTTGTTCGCGACACGCGGCGAGCAGTACTTC CASSLFATRGEQYF
NA TRBJ1-2 TRBV7-9 many TGTGCCAGCAGCATGGGTTTGGCGAATGGCTACACCTTC CASSMGLANGYTF
TRBD1 TRBJ2-7 TRBV28 many TGTGCCAGCAGTCCCCATAGCGGACAGGGAAGTTACGAGCAGTACTTC CASSPHSGQGSYEQYF
TRBD1 TRBJ1-5 TRBV7-2 many TGTGCCAGCAGCTCCGACAGGGGTCAGCCCCAGCATTTT CASSSDRGQPQHF
NA TRBJ1-2 TRBV6-1 few TGTGCCAGCGCGAAACAGGGTCGCGAAACTGGCTACACCTTC CASAKQGRETGYTF
TRBD2 TRBJ2-7 TRBV4-1 many TGCGCCAGCAGCCAAGAGCCGCCGGGAGGGATTAACGAGCAGTACTTC CASSQEPPGGINEQYF
NA TRBJ2-2 TRBV27 many TGTGCCAGCAGTATCCAGACAGGCACCGGGGAGCTGTTTTTT CASSIQTGTGELFF
TRBD1 TRBJ2-7 TRBV11-3 few TGTGCCAGCAGCTTAGGGTGGGACAGAGCCTACGAGCAGTACTTC CASSLGWDRAYEQYF
TRBD1 TRBJ1-2 TRBV2 NA TGTGCCAGCAGGGGACAGGGCGTAAATTATGGCTACACCTTC CASRGQGVNYGYTF
TRBD1 TRBJ1-5 TRBV15 many TGTGCCACCAGCAGCTATACAGGGGGTAGCAATCAGCCCCAGCATTTT CATSSYTGGSNQPQHF
NA TRBJ2-5 TRBV20-1 few TGCAGTGCTAGGGGCCGACTAGTTGGGACCCAGTACTTC CSARGRLVGTQYF
TRBD1 TRBJ1-5 TRBV12-3/TRBV12-4 many TGTGCCAGCAGTTTTGAGGGGGCTGGCAATCAGCCCCAGCATTTT CASSFEGAGNQPQHF
NA TRBJ2-2 TRBV7-2 many TGTGCCAGCAGCCTACCGGGACACAAGATCACCGGGGAGCTGTTTTTT CASSLPGHKITGELFF
NA TRBJ2-7 TRBV18 NA TGTGCCAGCTCAGACCGGGACTCCTCGGGGGAGCAGTACTTC CASSDRDSSGEQYF
TRBD2 TRBJ2-7 TRBV4-1 many TGCGCCAGCAGCCAAGACCGCCTAGCGGGGTCCTACGAGCAGTACTTC CASSQDRLAGSYEQYF
NA TRBJ1-1 TRBV20-1 many TGCAGTGCTAGGGCGCCCTACGTGAACACTGAAGCTTTCTTT CSARAPYVNTEAFF
NA TRBJ2-7 TRBV30 many TGTGCCTGGAGTCCTCCCGCCGTTAGCGAGCAGTACTTC CAWSPPAVSEQYF
NA TRBJ2-2 TRBV30 many TGTGCCTGGAGTGTGGGGTCATCGGGGATTACCGGGGAGCTGTTTTTT CAWSVGSSGITGELFF
NA TRBJ1-1 TRBV5-1 many TGCGCCAGCAGCGCCCGAGGGTTACCGGGAGATGAAGCTTTCTTT CASSARGLPGDEAFF
NA TRBJ2-5 TRBV29-1 many TGCAGCGTTGTCGACCTGAGGGAGACCCAGTACTTC CSVVDLRETQYF
NA TRBJ1-1 TRBV12-3/TRBV12-4 once TGTGCCAGCAGTTTATTTTTTGGAGGGACTGAAGCTTTCTTT CASSLFFGGTEAFF
TRBD2 TRBJ2-2 TRBV30 many TGTGCCTGGAGGAGAGCGGGAGGGAACACCGGGGAGCTGTTTTTT CAWRRAGGNTGELFF
TRBD1 TRBJ2-7 TRBV5-1 NA TGCGCCAGCAGCCTGGGGGACAGGAATCCCTACGAGCAGAACTTC CASSLGDRNPYEQNF
NA TRBJ1-2 TRBV7-9 many TGTGCCAGCAGCGCACCCGCCCCCACTTTAGGCTCGGCCTTC CASSAPAPTLGSAF
NA TRBJ2-2 TRBV2 NA TGTGCCAGCCGTGAACAGGAGAACACCGGGGAGCTGTTTTTT CASREQENTGELFF
NA TRBJ1-1 TRBV6-1 NA TGTGCCAGCAATGGGGAAGGCACTGAAGCTTTCTTT CASNGEGTEAFF
NA TRBJ1-3 TRBV10-1 many TGCGCCAGCAGTGCGTCCTCGGGACACTCTGGAAACACCATATATTTT CASSASSGHSGNTIYF
NA TRBJ2-7 TRBV7-9 many TGTGCCAGCAGCCCGAGCCCCAGTTACGAGCAGTACTTC CASSPSPSYEQYF
NA TRBJ2-7 TRBV4-1 many TGCGCCAGCAGCCAAGACCCAAAGGGGGTCTACGAGCAGTACTTC CASSQDPKGVYEQYF
TRBD2 TRBJ2-5 TRBV7-8 few TGTGCCAGCAGCTTAGTTATGGCGGGAGTGGGTGAGACCCAGTACTTC CASSLVMAGVGETQYF
NA TRBJ1-2 TRBV3-1 few TGTGCCAGCAGCCAAGACCCGGGGCTGGGAGGCTACACCTTC CASSQDPGLGGYTF
NA TRBJ2-5 TRBV29-1 many TGCAGCGTTGATAAGGGGCAAGAGACCCAGTACTTC CSVDKGQETQYF
TRBD2 TRBJ2-2 TRBV20-1 many TGCAGTGCCAGGGGGGATAGCGGGGGGGCTAGCGCCGGGGAGCTGTTTTTT CSARGDSGGASAGELFF
NA TRBJ1-5 TRBV6-1 many TGTGCCAGCAGTGAACAGGACAGCAATCAGCCCCAGCATTTT CASSEQDSNQPQHF
NA TRBJ1-1 TRBV10-3 many TGTGCCATCAGTGAGGTATGGGGGGCGAACACTGAAGCTTTCTTT CAISEVWGANTEAFF
NA TRBJ1-1 TRBV28 many TGTGCCAGCACCCCCGACAGTATCGGGAACACTGAAGCTTTCTTT CASTPDSIGNTEAFF
TRBD2 TRBJ2-4 TRBV11-2 many TGTGCCAGCAGCCGGACTAGCGGGAGAAGAAACATTCAGTACTTC CASSRTSGRRNIQYF
NA TRBJ1-1 TRBV7-3 many TGTGCCAGCAGCGACTCGGGGGGCGCGACTGAAGCTTTCTTT CASSDSGGATEAFF
NA TRBJ2-7 TRBV6-2/TRBV6-3 many TGTGCCACCCGGGATCCCGGGCTCTCCTACGAGCAGTACTTC CATRDPGLSYEQYF
NA TRBJ1-3 TRBV6-1 many TGTGCCAGCAGGCCTCAGGGTTTTGGAAACACCATATATTTT CASRPQGFGNTIYF
NA TRBJ2-7 TRBV6-5 NA TGTGCCAGCAGTTGGGTCAGGGGTAGTTTAAACGAGCAGTACTTC CASSWVRGSLNEQYF
NA TRBJ1-5 TRBV6-5 many TGTGCCAGCAGTCGGGGCAGTGGCAATCAGCCCCAGCATTTT CASSRGSGNQPQHF
TRBD2 TRBJ2-5 TRBV20-1 many TGCAGTGCGCCCTGGGGCGGGAGGGAGACCCAGTACTTC CSAPWGGRETQYF
TRBD2 TRBJ2-5 TRBV20-1 many TGCAGTGCTAGACCGGAGCGGGGGAGACAAGAGACCCAGTACTTC CSARPERGRQETQYF
NA TRBJ2-5 TRBV27 many TGTGCCAGCAGTTTAGGGCAGACCCCGGTTGTAGCCCAGTACTTC CASSLGQTPVVAQYF
NA TRBJ1-5 TRBV27 many TGTGCCAGCAGTACATACAATCAGCCCCAGCATTTT CASSTYNQPQHF
NA TRBJ1-5 TRBV4-2 many TGTGCCAGCAGCCGGGAAAGAGGGGCCAATCAGCCCCAGCATTTT CASSRERGANQPQHF
NA TRBJ1-1 TRBV18 many TGTGCCAGCTCAACGTTTATGAACACTGAAGCTTTCTTT CASSTFMNTEAFF
NA TRBJ1-2 TRBV5-1 many TGCGCCAGCAGCCTCAACAGGTGGGACTATGGCTACACCTTC CASSLNRWDYGYTF
NA TRBJ1-2 TRBV29-1 many TGCAGCGTTTATGACCGGGATATCAGTGGCTACACCTTC CSVYDRDISGYTF
NA TRBJ1-2 TRBV5-1 many TGCGCCAGCAGCCGGGACCGGGCGGGAGATGGCTACACCTTC CASSRDRAGDGYTF
NA TRBJ2-5 TRBV30 many TGTGCCTGGATCTCGAATTCGCAAGAGACCCAGTACTTC CAWISNSQETQYF
NA TRBJ2-7 TRBV6-1 NA TGTGCCAGCACCGTAGAACTATCCTACGAGCAGTACTTC CASTVELSYEQYF
NA TRBJ1-2 TRBV18 many TGTGCCAGCTCACCTGAGAACTATGGCTACACCTTC CASSPENYGYTF